The sequence of this T cell receptor (beta chain) was determined in a study of blood T cell repertoires in COVID-19. About the study: T cells, B-cell-depleted T cells, or PBMCs provided the cDNA or gDNA that served as material.

The CDR3 has 14 amino acids. Trimming shortened V by 0 bases and J by 5 bases, and 7 bases separated the two germline ends. The germline V gene has CDR1 LGHNA and CDR2 YSLEER. In terms of age and location, participants ranged from roughly 18 to 90 years and lived in about two dozen US areas. Participants were placed into cohorts based on the clinical history they reported. Libraries were prepared by immunoSEQ multiplex PCR; TCRdb keeps only in-frame clonotypes and omits some of them. The sample records about 190,000 clones, about 83% being singletons. The receptor was derived from a woman aged 25 to 39 who had been exposed to COVID-19. The chain employs TRBV4-3 and TRBJ2-2; D unclear. The sequenced sample was PBMCs or T cells enriched from blood (not recorded which). The CDR3 region is CASSQDFTTGELFF. Here the CDR3 DNA reads TGCGCCAGCAGCCAAGATTTTACTACCGGGGAGCTGTTTTTT.